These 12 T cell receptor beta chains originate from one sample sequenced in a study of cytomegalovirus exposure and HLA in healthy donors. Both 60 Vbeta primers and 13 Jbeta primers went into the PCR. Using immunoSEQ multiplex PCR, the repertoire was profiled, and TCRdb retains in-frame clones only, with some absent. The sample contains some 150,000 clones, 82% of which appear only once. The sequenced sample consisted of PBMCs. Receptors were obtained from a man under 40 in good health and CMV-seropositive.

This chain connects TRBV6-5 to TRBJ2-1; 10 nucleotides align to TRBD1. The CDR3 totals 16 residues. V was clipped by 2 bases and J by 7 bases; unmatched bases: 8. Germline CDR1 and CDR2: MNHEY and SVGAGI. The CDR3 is CASSYSSGQGENEQFF. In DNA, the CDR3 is TGTGCCAGCAGTTACAGTTCTGGACAGGGGGAAAATGAGCAGTTCTTC.

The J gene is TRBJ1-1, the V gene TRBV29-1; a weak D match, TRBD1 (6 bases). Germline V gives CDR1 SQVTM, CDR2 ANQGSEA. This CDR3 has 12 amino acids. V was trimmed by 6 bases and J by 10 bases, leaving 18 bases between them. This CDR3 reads CSVNRDLRLAFF. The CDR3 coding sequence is TGCAGCGTGAACAGGGATTTGCGTCTAGCTTTCTTT.

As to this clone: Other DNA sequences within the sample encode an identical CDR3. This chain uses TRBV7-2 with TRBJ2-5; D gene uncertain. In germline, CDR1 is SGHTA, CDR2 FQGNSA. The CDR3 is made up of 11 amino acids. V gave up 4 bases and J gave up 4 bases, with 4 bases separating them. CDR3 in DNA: TGTGCCAGCAGCTCTCGAGAGACCCAGTACTTC. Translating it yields CASSSRETQYF.

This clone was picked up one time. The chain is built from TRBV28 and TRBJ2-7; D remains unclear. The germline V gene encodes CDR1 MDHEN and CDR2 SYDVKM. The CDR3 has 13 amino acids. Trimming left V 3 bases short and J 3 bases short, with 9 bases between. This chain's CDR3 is CASSFLNYYEQYF. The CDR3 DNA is TGTGCCAGCAGTTTCCTCAACTACTACGAGCAGTACTTC. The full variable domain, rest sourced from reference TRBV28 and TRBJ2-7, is DVKVTQSSRYLVKRTGEKVFLECVQDMDHENMFWYRQDPGLGLRLIYFSYDVKMKEKGDIPEGYSVSREKKERFSLILESASTNQTSMYLCASSFLNYYEQYFGPGTRLTVT.

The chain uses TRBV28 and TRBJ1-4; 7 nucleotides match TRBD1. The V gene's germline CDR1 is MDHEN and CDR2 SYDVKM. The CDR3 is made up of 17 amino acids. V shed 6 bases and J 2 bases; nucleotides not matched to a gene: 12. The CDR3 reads CASRSPGQWLTNEKLFF. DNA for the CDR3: TGTGCCAGCAGGTCTCCGGGACAGTGGTTGACTAATGAAAAACTGTTTTTT.

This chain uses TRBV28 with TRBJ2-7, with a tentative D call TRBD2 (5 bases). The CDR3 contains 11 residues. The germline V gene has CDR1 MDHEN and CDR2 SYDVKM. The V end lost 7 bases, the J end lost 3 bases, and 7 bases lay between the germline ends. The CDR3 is CASKLGYEQYF. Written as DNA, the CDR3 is TGTGCCAGCAAACTAGGCTACGAGCAGTACTTC.

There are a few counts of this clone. The CDR3 here is CASSKVVRDNYGYTF. The DNA for the CDR3 is TGTGCCAGCAGCAAAGTCGTCAGGGATAACTATGGCTACACCTTC. The V call is TRBV21-1, the J call TRBJ1-2; TRBD1 is taken as the D call from the table, unchecked against the DNA. TRBV21-1 is shown as a pseudogene. This CDR3 comprises 15 residues.

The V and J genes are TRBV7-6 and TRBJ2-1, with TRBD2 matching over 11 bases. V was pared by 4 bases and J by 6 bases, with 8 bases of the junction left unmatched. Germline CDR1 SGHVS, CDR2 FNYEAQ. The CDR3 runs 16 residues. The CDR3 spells CASSSFTSGRFNEQFF. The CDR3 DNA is TGTGCCAGCAGCTCCTTTACTAGCGGGAGATTCAATGAGCAGTTCTTC.

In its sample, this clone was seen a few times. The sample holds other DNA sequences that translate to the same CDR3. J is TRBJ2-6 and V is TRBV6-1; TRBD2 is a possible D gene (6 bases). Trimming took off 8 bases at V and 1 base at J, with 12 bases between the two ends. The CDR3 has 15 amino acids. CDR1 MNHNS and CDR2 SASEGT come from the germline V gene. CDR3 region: CASRAGGSGANVLTF. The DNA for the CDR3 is TGTGCCAGCCGAGCGGGTGGTTCTGGGGCCAACGTCCTGACTTTC.

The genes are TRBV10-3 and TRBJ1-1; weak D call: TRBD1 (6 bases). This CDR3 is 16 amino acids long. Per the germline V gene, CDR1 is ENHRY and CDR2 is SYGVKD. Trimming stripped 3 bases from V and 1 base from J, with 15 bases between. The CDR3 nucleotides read TGTGCCATCAGTGAATATGGGGGCTCGACGAACACTGAAGCTTTCTTT. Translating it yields CAISEYGGSTNTEAFF.

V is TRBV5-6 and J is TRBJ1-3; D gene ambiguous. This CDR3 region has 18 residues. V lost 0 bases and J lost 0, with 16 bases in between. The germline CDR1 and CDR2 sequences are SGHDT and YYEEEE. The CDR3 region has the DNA TGTGCCAGCAGCTTGGCCGGGGTGGGCAGCATCTCTGGAAACACCATATATTTT. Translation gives CASSLAGVGSISGNTIYF.

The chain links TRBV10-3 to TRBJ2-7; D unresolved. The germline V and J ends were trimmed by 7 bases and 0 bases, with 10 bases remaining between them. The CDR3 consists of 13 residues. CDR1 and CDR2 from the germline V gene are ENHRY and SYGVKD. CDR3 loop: CAITQSSSYEQYF. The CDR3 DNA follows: TGTGCCATCACACAATCTAGCTCCTACGAGCAGTACTTC.